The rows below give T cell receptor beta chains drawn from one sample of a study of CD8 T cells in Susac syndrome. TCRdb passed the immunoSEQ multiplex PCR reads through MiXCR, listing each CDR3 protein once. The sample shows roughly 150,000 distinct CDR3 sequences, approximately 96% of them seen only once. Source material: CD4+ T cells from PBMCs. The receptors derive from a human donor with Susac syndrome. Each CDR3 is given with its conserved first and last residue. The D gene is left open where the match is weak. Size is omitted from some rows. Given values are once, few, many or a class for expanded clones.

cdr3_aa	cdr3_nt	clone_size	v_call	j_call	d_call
CSALFDREDSPLHF	TGCAGTGCCCTATTTGACAGGGAGGATTCACCCCTCCACTTT	.	TRBV20-1	TRBJ1-6	TRBD1
CASSLRTVSAGANVLTF	TGTGCCAGCAGCCTCCGGACGGTCTCGGCTGGGGCCAACGTCCTGACTTTC	once	TRBV9	TRBJ2-6	.
CSAVRDGETQYF	TGCAGTGCTGTCCGGGATGGAGAGACCCAGTACTTC	.	TRBV20-1	TRBJ2-5	.
CASSGTGGTDTQYF	TGTGCCAGCAGTGGGACAGGGGGCACAGATACGCAGTATTTT	.	TRBV25-1	TRBJ2-3	TRBD1
CASSQDLAGAPYEQYF	TGTGCCAGCAGCCAAGATTTAGCGGGGGCACCCTACGAGCAGTACTTC	.	TRBV4-2	TRBJ2-7	TRBD2
CASMGSYEQYF	TGTGCCAGCATGGGCTCCTACGAGCAGTACTTC	once	TRBV2	TRBJ2-7	.
CASSYDAGAAYNSPLHF	TGTGCCAGCAGTTACGATGCCGGGGCCGCCTATAATTCACCCCTCCACTTT	.	TRBV6-5	TRBJ1-6	.
CASSFSSGGETQYF	TGTGCCAGCAGCTTTTCTAGCGGGGGCGAGACCCAGTACTTC	.	TRBV7-2	TRBJ2-5	TRBD2
CASSLKQETQYF	TGTGCCAGCAGTTTAAAGCAAGAGACCCAGTACTTC	.	TRBV12-3/TRBV12-4	TRBJ2-5	.
CSGRDRGKETQYF	TGCAGCGGCCGGGACAGGGGAAAGGAGACCCAGTACTTC	.	TRBV29-1	TRBJ2-5	TRBD1
CSAQQGNTEAFF	TGCAGCGCCCAACAGGGGAACACTGAAGCTTTCTTT	.	TRBV29-1	TRBJ1-1	.
CASSSFGTGSLPYEQYF	TGTGCCAGCAGCTCGTTCGGAACAGGGTCCCTTCCTTACGAGCAGTACTTC	.	TRBV11-2	TRBJ2-7	.
CSARDVTTGGGSPLHF	TGCAGTGCTAGAGATGTCACGACAGGGGGAGGTTCACCCCTCCACTTT	.	TRBV20-1	TRBJ1-6	TRBD1
CSASSTLPQDYNEQFF	TGCAGTGCTAGCTCCACCCTACCCCAGGATTACAATGAGCAGTTCTTC	.	TRBV20-1	TRBJ2-1	.
CASTPQGAGGYTF	TGTGCCAGCACCCCGCAAGGGGCGGGGGGCTACACCTTC	.	TRBV5-6	TRBJ1-2	.
CASRRAGATDTQYF	TGTGCCAGCCGTCGGGCGGGCGCCACAGATACGCAGTATTTT	.	TRBV13	TRBJ2-3	.
CASSGARYEQYF	TGTGCCAGCAGCGGGGCGCGGTACGAGCAGTACTTC	.	TRBV3-1	TRBJ2-7	.
CASSVVPGNTIYF	TGTGCCAGCAGCGTAGTGCCTGGAAACACCATATATTTT	.	TRBV9	TRBJ1-3	.
CASLLKAKNIQYF	TGTGCCAGCCTACTCAAGGCCAAAAACATTCAGTACTTC	.	TRBV2	TRBJ2-4	.
CASSSTASGELFF	TGTGCCAGCAGCTCCACGGCCTCCGGGGAGCTGTTTTTT	few	TRBV11-3	TRBJ2-2	.
CASSLGQESPPLHF	TGTGCCAGCAGCTTAGGACAGGAGAGTCCACCCCTCCACTTT	.	TRBV7-9	TRBJ1-6	.
CSARPTGGGTPLHF	TGCAGTGCTAGACCAACAGGGGGTGGGACACCCCTCCACTTT	once	TRBV20-1	TRBJ1-6	TRBD1
CASSDPRGGFHNEQFF	TGCGCCAGCAGTGACCCTCGCGGGGGGTTTCACAATGAGCAGTTCTTC	.	TRBV10-2	TRBJ2-1	TRBD2
CASSLRDPNQPQHF	TGTGCCAGCAGCTTAAGGGACCCGAATCAGCCCCAGCATTTT	.	TRBV11-3	TRBJ1-5	.
CASSVAGNTGELFF	TGTGCCAGCAGCGTAGCTGGGAACACCGGGGAGCTGTTTTTT	few	TRBV9	TRBJ2-2	.
CATSRGLSGSELFF	TGTGCCACCAGCAGAGGGTTATCAGGTTCGGAGCTGTTTTTT	.	TRBV15	TRBJ2-2	.
CASSLGTGNQPQHF	TGTGCCAGCAGCTTGGGGACAGGGAATCAGCCCCAGCATTTT	.	TRBV5-4	TRBJ1-5	TRBD1
CASSLMGQPQHF	TGTGCCAGCAGCTTAATGGGGCAGCCCCAGCATTTT	.	TRBV13	TRBJ1-5	.
CASSIRDTGELFF	TGTGCCAGCAGCATCCGGGACACCGGGGAGCTGTTTTTT	.	TRBV27	TRBJ2-2	.
CSATTPGSSYEQYF	TGCAGCGCGACCACCCCAGGGAGCTCCTACGAGCAGTACTTC	.	TRBV29-1	TRBJ2-7	.
CASSLGVYSGELFF	TGTGCCAGCAGCTTGGGCGTGTATTCCGGGGAGCTGTTTTTT	.	TRBV5-4	TRBJ2-2	.
CASSIGQGTPMNTEAFF	TGTGCCAGTAGTATAGGACAGGGGACACCAATGAACACTGAAGCTTTCTTT	.	TRBV19	TRBJ1-1	TRBD1
CASSLEDEQFF	TGTGCCAGCTCCCTAGAGGATGAGCAGTTCTTC	.	TRBV18	TRBJ2-1	.
CASSFEGRAPLHF	TGTGCCAGCAGCTTCGAGGGTCGGGCACCCCTCCACTTT	.	TRBV7-2	TRBJ1-6	.
CSATGTGVPEQFF	TGCAGTGCGACCGGGACAGGGGTCCCTGAGCAGTTCTTC	.	TRBV20-1	TRBJ2-1	TRBD1
CSVRDSSFYGYTF	TGCAGCGTCCGGGACAGTTCCTTCTATGGCTACACCTTC	.	TRBV29-1	TRBJ1-2	TRBD1
CASSQDANPTQYF	TGTGCCAGCAGCCAAGATGCTAACCCTACGCAGTATTTT	once	TRBV3-1	TRBJ2-3	.
CASSFEGGQNTEAFF	TGTGCCAGCAGCTTCGAGGGGGGACAGAACACTGAAGCTTTCTTT	.	TRBV3-1	TRBJ1-1	.
CASSPFSGTQYF	TGTGCCAGCAGCCCCTTTAGTGGCACGCAGTATTTT	.	TRBV11-2	TRBJ2-3	.
CASSQSAIGGNFYGYTF	TGCGCCAGCAGCCAAAGTGCGATAGGGGGGAATTTCTATGGCTACACCTTC	.	TRBV4-1	TRBJ1-2	.
CASRLPGQGNEKLFF	TGTGCCAGCAGACTACCGGGACAGGGAAATGAAAAACTGTTTTTT	once	TRBV6-6	TRBJ1-4	TRBD1
CASSDQGAGNEQFF	TGTGCCAGCAGTGACCAGGGGGCTGGCAATGAGCAGTTCTTC	.	TRBV6-4	TRBJ2-1	TRBD1
CASTKTRASYEQYF	TGTGCCAGCACCAAAACCAGAGCCTCCTACGAGCAGTACTTC	.	TRBV27	TRBJ2-7	.
CASSFEIMDEQYF	TGCGCCAGCAGCTTCGAAATCATGGACGAGCAGTACTTC	.	TRBV5-1	TRBJ2-7	.
CASSGTAKQETQYF	TGTGCCAGCAGCGGGACAGCGAAACAAGAGACCCAGTACTTC	.	TRBV6-5	TRBJ2-5	TRBD1
CASTGSASGYTF	TGTGCCAGCACAGGGTCGGCGTCAGGCTACACCTTC	once	TRBV6-2/TRBV6-3	TRBJ1-2	.